The 3 T cell receptor beta chains below all came from one sample that was sequenced in a study of T cells in Graves' hyperthyroidism and ophthalmopathy (dated by TCRdb to about 2019). Receptors were amplified or captured by multiplex PCR. The sequencer was an Illumina HiSeq 2000. The TCR beta CDR3 regions were amplified from the RNA transcripts. The first round of RT-PCR for the TCR CDR3 was performed with the HTBI primer set and the Qiagen OneStep RT-PCR kit. The public reads were run again by TCRdb, first through fastp at Q25 and then through MiXCR, and only productive beta chains were kept. Each CDR3 protein gets just one entry, which takes the most common genes and DNA from the rows behind it. The sample yields 250,000 to 300,000 distinct CDR3 sequences; 13% were counted once. The top ten hold roughly 8% of the sample. The material sequenced was blood. The receptors come from a woman in her twenties or thirties with Graves' hyperthyroidism that later progressed to Graves' ophthalmopathy.

There are a few counts of this clonotype. This may be a read error, as it is one base from a much larger clone. The gene calls are TRBV27 and TRBJ2-1; 9 bases agree with TRBD1. The germline V gene has CDR1 MNHEY and CDR2 SMNVEV (reference sequence). The CDR3 spans 15 residues. J gave up 8 bases and V 6 bases, and 11 bases lay outside the gene matches. The CDR3 nucleotides are TGTGCCAGCAGCTCCGTCCGGACAGGGGACGATGAGCAGTTCTTC. Translated: CASSSVRTGDDEQFF.

This clonotype has more than one count but fewer than ten. The chain employs TRBV2 and TRBJ1-3; 9 bases agree with TRBD1. After removal of 8 bases from V and 4 bases from J, the junction contained 3 bases not matched to a gene. Germline V CDR1 and CDR2: SNHLY, FYNNEI. This CDR3 has 13 residues. CDR3 DNA sequence: TGTGCCAGCGGAGGGACAGGGGGAAACACCATATATTTT. It yields the protein CASGGTGGNTIYF.

The chain recombines TRBV6-2 or TRBV6-3 with TRBJ2-2, with 7 bases matching TRBD1. Losses at the gene ends were 6 bases for V and 1 base for J; bases not matched to a gene: 5. Germline assignment: CDR1 MNHEY and CDR2 SVGEGT. This CDR3 has 15 residues. The CDR3 protein is CASRHRDRNTGELFF. CDR3 coding DNA: TGTGCCAGCAGACACCGGGACAGGAACACCGGGGAGCTGTTTTTT.